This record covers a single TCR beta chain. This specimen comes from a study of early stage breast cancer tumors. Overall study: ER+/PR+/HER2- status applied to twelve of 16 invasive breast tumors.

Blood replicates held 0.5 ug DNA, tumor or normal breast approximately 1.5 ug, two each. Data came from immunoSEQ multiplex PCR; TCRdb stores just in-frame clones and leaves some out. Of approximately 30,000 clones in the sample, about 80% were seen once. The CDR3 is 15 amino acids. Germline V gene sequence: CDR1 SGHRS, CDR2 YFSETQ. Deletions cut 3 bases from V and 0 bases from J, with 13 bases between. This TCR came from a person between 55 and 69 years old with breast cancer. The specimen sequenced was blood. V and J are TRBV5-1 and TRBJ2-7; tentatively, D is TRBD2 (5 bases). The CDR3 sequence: CASSSRTHSSYEQYF. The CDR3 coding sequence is TGCGCCAGCAGCTCCCGGACTCACAGCTCCTACGAGCAGTACTTC.